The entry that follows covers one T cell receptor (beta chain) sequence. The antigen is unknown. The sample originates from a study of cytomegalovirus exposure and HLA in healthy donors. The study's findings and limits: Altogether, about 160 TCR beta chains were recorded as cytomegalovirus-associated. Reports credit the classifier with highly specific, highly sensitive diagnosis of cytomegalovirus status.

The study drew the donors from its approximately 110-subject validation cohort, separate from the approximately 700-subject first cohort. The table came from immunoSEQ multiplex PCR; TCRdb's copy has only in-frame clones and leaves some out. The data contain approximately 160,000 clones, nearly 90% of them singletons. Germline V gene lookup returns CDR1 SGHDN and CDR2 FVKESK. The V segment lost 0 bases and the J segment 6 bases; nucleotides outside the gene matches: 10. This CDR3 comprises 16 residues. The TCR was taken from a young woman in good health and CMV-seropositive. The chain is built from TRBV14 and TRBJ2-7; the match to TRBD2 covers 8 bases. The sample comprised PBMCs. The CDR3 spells CASSQDTGGAAFEQYF. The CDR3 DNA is TGTGCCAGCAGCCAAGATACGGGGGGGGCGGCTTTCGAGCAGTACTTC.